This entry features one T cell receptor (beta chain) sequence. Its antigen is unknown. Trimming at V came to 0 bases and at J to 3 bases, leaving 16 bases not matched to a gene. The CDR3 consists of 19 residues. Germline V gene lookup returns CDR1 SGHDT and CDR2 YYEEEE. Method: immunoSEQ multiplex PCR; TCRdb's copy keeps in-frame clones and lacks some. The sample yields some 70,000 clones, around 90% seen once. This sample stems from a study of graft-versus-host responses after intestinal transplantation. About the study: Transplant recipients had multivisceral, liver-intestinal, or isolated intestinal grafts. Regarding the study as a whole: GvH clones turned up in recipient marrow; some had shown up first in ileum or blood. High graft-versus-host to host-versus-graft T cell clonal ratios marked allografts of patients with graft-donor macrochimerism.

This material consisted of unstimulated CD8+ T cells sorted from spleen or lymph node cells, taken before transplant. This receptor was identified in a human donor who was the organ donor for an intestinal transplant. This chain connects TRBV5-6 to TRBJ2-7, with 9 nucleotides matching TRBD1. For the CDR3, the DNA is TGTGCCAGCAGCTTGGACCCCAGGAGGACAGGGGCGGAGTACTACGAGCAGTACTTC. This sequence encodes CASSLDPRRTGAEYYEQYF.